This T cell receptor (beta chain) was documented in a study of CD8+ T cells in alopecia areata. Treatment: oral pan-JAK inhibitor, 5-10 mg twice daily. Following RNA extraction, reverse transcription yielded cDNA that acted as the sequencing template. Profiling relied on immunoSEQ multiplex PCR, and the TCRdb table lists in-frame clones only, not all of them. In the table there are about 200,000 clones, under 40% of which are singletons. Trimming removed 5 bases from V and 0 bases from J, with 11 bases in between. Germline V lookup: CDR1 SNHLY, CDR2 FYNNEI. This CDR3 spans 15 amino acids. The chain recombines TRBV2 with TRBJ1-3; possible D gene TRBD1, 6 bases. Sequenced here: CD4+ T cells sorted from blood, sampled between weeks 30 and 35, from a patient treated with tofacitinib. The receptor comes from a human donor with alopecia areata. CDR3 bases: TGTGCCAGCAGTACCCGGACAGTCTCTGGAAACACCATATATTTT. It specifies CASSTRTVSGNTIYF. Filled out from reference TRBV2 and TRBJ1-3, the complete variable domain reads EPEVTQTPSHQVTQMGQEVILRCVPISNHLYFYWYRQILGQKVEFLVSFYNNEISEKSEIFDDQFSVERPDGSNFTLKIRSTKLEDSAMYFCASSTRTVSGNTIYFGEGSWLTVV.